This T cell receptor beta chain is drawn from a study of blood T cell repertoires in COVID-19. Background on the study: PBMCs, B-cell-depleted T cells, or T cells were the source of the cDNA or gDNA that made up the material.

Trimming at V came to 5 bases and at J to 1 base, leaving 8 bases not matched to a gene. Germline CDR1 is SGHTA and CDR2 is FQGNSA. The CDR3 extends over 17 amino acids. Authors' processing steps: Amplifying reference gene primers gave estimates of nucleated cell counts. Clones were read by immunoSEQ multiplex PCR, and TCRdb kept only the in-frame ones, dropping some. The V and J calls and clone size are taken from that table; D and trimming were inferred from the DNA. The sample has approximately 56,000 clones, just under 90% seen once. The sequenced sample consisted of peripheral blood. J is TRBJ2-3 and V is TRBV7-2; 11 nucleotides match TRBD2. The sequence was collected from an elderly man with active or convalescent COVID-19. Written as DNA, the CDR3 is TGTGCCAGCAGCCCTCAAACTAGCGGGGGTGGCACAGATACGCAGTATTTT. Residues: CASSPQTSGGGTDTQYF.